The 14 T cell receptor beta chains below come from one sample, sequenced in a study of T cell responses to AZD1222 COVID-19 vaccine. Profiled with immunoSEQ multiplex PCR; TCRdb holds only in-frame clones, not every one. The sample lists 35,000 to 45,000 clones, over 80% occurring once. Specimen: peripheral blood, collected 28 days after the second AZD1222 dose. These receptor sequences come from an adult who received the AZD1222 COVID-19 vaccine.

The rearrangement joins TRBV18 to TRBJ2-4, with 7 positions matching TRBD2. The CDR3 extends over 16 amino acids. CDR1 is KGHSH and CDR2 is LQKENI in the germline V gene. After removal of 6 bases from V and 0 bases from J, the junction contained 8 bases not matched to a gene. The CDR3 DNA follows: TGTGCCAGCTCGTCAGGGAGGGGACTAGCCAAAAACATTCAGTACTTC. This translates into CASSSGRGLAKNIQYF.

The chain links TRBV4-2 to TRBJ1-6; no clear D gene. CDR3 length: 14 amino acids. V lost 0 bases and J 7 bases, leaving 7 bases between the germline ends. Germline CDR1 reads LGHNA; CDR2 reads YNFKEQ. The CDR3, as DNA: TGTGCCAGCAGCCAAGAATCAGAGAATTCACCCCTCCACTTT. This encodes CASSQESENSPLHF.

The chain employs TRBV6-4 and TRBJ1-1; 7 positions match TRBD1. Per the germline V gene, CDR1 is MRHNA and CDR2 is SNTAGT. Losses at the gene ends were 6 bases for V and 4 bases for J; bases not matched to a gene: 8. CDR3 length: 14 residues. CDR3 DNA sequence: TGTGCCAGCAGGGCCGGGACAGACTTCACTGAAGCTTTCTTT. It specifies CASRAGTDFTEAFF.

The J gene is TRBJ2-2, the V gene TRBV27; 10 bases map to TRBD2. The CDR3 loop spans 19 amino acids. The trim removed 4 bases at V and 3 bases at J, leaving 14 bases unmatched. Germline loops: CDR1 MNHEY, CDR2 SMNVEV (reference sequence). This chain's CDR3 is CASSSILAGAWVDTGELFF. The CDR3 nucleotides are TGTGCCAGCAGTTCTATCCTAGCGGGGGCCTGGGTGGACACCGGGGAGCTGTTTTTT.

This rearrangement joins TRBV9 to TRBJ1-1; D not resolved. V dropped 0 bases and J dropped 5 bases, with 17 bases sitting between them. Germline lookup yields CDR1 SGDLS and CDR2 YYNGEE. This CDR3 has 16 amino acids. CDR3 nucleotides: TGTGCCAGCAGCGTAGAAATCGGGATTTCCCAGACTGAAGCTTTCTTT. This encodes CASSVEIGISQTEAFF.

V is TRBV3-1 (or the pseudogene TRBV3-2) and J is TRBJ1-4; D unclear. Germline CDR1 LGHDT, CDR2 YNNKEL (reference sequence). The CDR3 has 13 residues. Trimming stripped 1 base from V and 8 bases from J, with 8 bases between. The CDR3 DNA reads TGTGCCAGCAGCCAAGTTCTGGGCGAAAAACTGTTTTTT. Amino acids: CASSQVLGEKLFF.

This clone was observed once. This sequence joins TRBV5-1 and TRBJ1-3, with D perhaps TRBD1 (5 bases). In germline, CDR1 is SGHRS, CDR2 YFSETQ. Trimming removed 4 bases at V and 0 bases at J, with 14 bases between. This CDR3 region has 16 residues. The CDR3: CASSPPEGSSGNTIYF. CDR3 DNA sequence: TGCGCCAGCAGCCCCCCAGAGGGGAGCTCTGGAAACACCATATATTTT.

J is TRBJ1-2 and V is TRBV5-7; D unresolved. TRBV5-7 is assigned to the ORF class and has an uncertain function. The CDR3 contains 15 residues. The V end lost 2 bases, the J end lost 5 bases, and 16 bases lay between the germline ends. The CDR3 coding sequence is TGTGCCAGCAGCTTCCGGGCCTACTGCCTTTATGGCTACACCTTC. It encodes CASSFRAYCLYGYTF.

This chain joins TRBV6-5 and TRBJ1-3, with TRBD1 matching over 7 bases. Germline lookup yields CDR1 MNHEY and CDR2 SVGAGI. J was trimmed by 2 bases and V by 8 bases; bases with no gene match: 6. The CDR3 totals 14 residues. CDR3 DNA sequence: TGTGCCAGCGGTAAACAGGGGACTGGAAACACCATATATTTT. This gives the protein CASGKQGTGNTIYF.

This chain links TRBV7-9 with TRBJ1-6, with 8 bases fitting TRBD1. The germline V gene encodes CDR1 SEHNR and CDR2 FQNEAQ (reference sequence). With V trimmed by 5 bases and J by 9 bases, 12 bases remained unmatched. This CDR3 is built from 16 residues. The CDR3 sequence is CASSTRDRQIGSPLHF. The CDR3 DNA is TGTGCCAGCAGCACCCGGGACAGGCAGATCGGTTCACCCCTCCACTTT.

The genes are TRBV18 and TRBJ2-5; D is tentatively TRBD1 or TRBD2 (5 bases each). The germline gives CDR1 KGHSH, CDR2 LQKENI. There are 14 residues in the CDR3. V was shortened by 2 bases and J by 5 bases, with 12 bases between the two germline ends. The CDR3 protein is CASSPEGRGETQYF. The CDR3 coding sequence is TGTGCCAGCTCACCAGAGGGGCGCGGGGAGACCCAGTACTTC.

The chain employs TRBV6-6 and TRBJ1-2; perhaps TRBD1 as D (5 bases). V lost 5 bases, J lost 3 bases, and 16 bases lay in between. From germline, CDR1 is MNHNY and CDR2 SVGAGI (reference sequence). This CDR3 contains 15 residues. The CDR3 nucleotides are TGTGCCAGCAGTGATCCTGGGGCGGCGGACTATGGCTACACCTTC. Its protein product is CASSDPGAADYGYTF.

This sequence joins TRBV10-3 and TRBJ2-5; weak D call: TRBD2 (5 bases). CDR1 is ENHRY and CDR2 is SYGVKD in the germline V gene. Trimming took off 6 bases at V and 4 bases at J, with 9 bases between the two ends. CDR3 length: 12 residues. CDR3 sequence: CAIRSAGETQYF. DNA for the CDR3: TGTGCCATCAGGTCCGCGGGAGAGACCCAGTACTTC.

J is TRBJ1-1 and V is TRBV3-1 (or the pseudogene TRBV3-2); TRBD1 matches at 7 bases. The ends lost 5 bases at V and 2 bases at J; junction bases unmatched: 23. This CDR3 contains 20 residues. Germline V gene data show CDR1 as LGHDT and CDR2 as YNNKEL (reference sequence). CDR3 amino acids: CASSYMTGSYSPQLNTEAFF. The CDR3 DNA follows: TGTGCCAGCAGCTACATGACAGGGTCCTACTCCCCGCAACTAAACACTGAAGCTTTCTTT.